The rows below give T cell receptor beta chains drawn from one sample of a study of PD-1 blockade in classical Hodgkin lymphoma. The protocol was immunoSEQ multiplex PCR, while the TCRdb copy is restricted to in-frame clones and leaves out a portion. The sample shows 100,000 to 130,000 clones, 80% to 90% of them seen only once. Sequences were derived from peripheral blood mononuclear cells (PBMCs), sampled before the second cycle of nivolumab. These receptors originate from a human donor with classical Hodgkin lymphoma. CDR3s include the opening cysteine and the closing phenylalanine or tryptophan. The D gene is left open where the match is weak. Part of the rows lack a size; the others show once, few, many or a class for expanded clones.

clone_size	d_call	v_call	j_call	cdr3_nt	cdr3_aa
once	NA	TRBV7-9	TRBJ1-1	TGTGCCAGCAGCTTAAGAGGAACAGGGTTGGCCACTGAAGCTTTCTTT	CASSLRGTGLATEAFF
NA	TRBD2	TRBV6-4	TRBJ2-1	TGTGCCAGCAGTCAACTAGCGGGAGATCACAATGAGCAGTTCTTC	CASSQLAGDHNEQFF
NA	NA	TRBV27	TRBJ1-2	TGTGCCAGCAGCTTACTGGGGGGGCCTAACTATGGCTACACCTTC	CASSLLGGPNYGYTF
NA	TRBD1	TRBV2	TRBJ1-2	TGTGCCAGCAGTGGCAGGGGGCCGGATGGCTACACCTTC	CASSGRGPDGYTF
once	TRBD1	TRBV6-6	TRBJ1-4	TGTGCCAGCAACTACAGGGGTAATGAAAAACTGTTTTTT	CASNYRGNEKLFF
NA	TRBD2	TRBV27	TRBJ2-7	TGTGCCAGCAGTTTATTGCAGAAGGCGGGAGCGGGCGGCGAGCAGTACTTC	CASSLLQKAGAGGEQYF
NA	TRBD1	TRBV15	TRBJ2-5	TGTGCCACCAGCGAACGACAGGGGGCGGGCGAGACCCAGTACTTC	CATSERQGAGETQYF
few	NA	TRBV7-9	TRBJ2-7	TGTGCCAGCAGCTTAGGGTCAGGGGCCCCCTACGAGCAGTACTTC	CASSLGSGAPYEQYF
NA	NA	TRBV5-8	TRBJ2-1	TGTGCCAGCGAAAAATACAATGAGCAGTTCTTC	CASEKYNEQFF
NA	TRBD1	TRBV2	TRBJ1-1	TGTGCCAGCAGTGAAGCGCTACAGGGGGTGACTGAAGCTTTCTTT	CASSEALQGVTEAFF
NA	NA	TRBV28	TRBJ2-1	TGTGCCAGCAGTGTACCCAACCGAGAGCAGTTCTTC	CASSVPNREQFF
NA	NA	TRBV7-9	TRBJ2-7	TGTGCCAGCAGCTTAGTAGGGAGTAGAGGGAGGTCCTACGAGCAGTACTTC	CASSLVGSRGRSYEQYF
once	TRBD2	TRBV7-9	TRBJ2-3	TGTGCCAGCAGCTCGGGACTAGCGGAGACATTCACAGATACGCAGTATTTT	CASSSGLAETFTDTQYF
NA	TRBD2	TRBV30	TRBJ2-3	TGTGCCTGGAGAGCGGGGGTGGTAGATACGCAGTATTTT	CAWRAGVVDTQYF
NA	NA	TRBV4-3	TRBJ2-1	TGCGCCAGCAGCCAAGATCGTGCGGGCCACTCCTACAATGAGCAGTTCTTC	CASSQDRAGHSYNEQFF
NA	TRBD2	TRBV4-2	TRBJ2-7	TGTGCCAGCAGCCAAGTTGAGGGAGGGCCTAACGAGCAGTACTTC	CASSQVEGGPNEQYF
NA	TRBD1	TRBV4-2	TRBJ1-2	TGTGCCAGCAGCCAGGACCGACAGGGGGGCTACACCTTC	CASSQDRQGGYTF
NA	NA	TRBV19	TRBJ2-2	TGTGCCAGTAGTATTCCTAGGATCGGGGAGCTGTTTTTT	CASSIPRIGELFF
NA	TRBD2	TRBV4-1	TRBJ2-3	TGCGCCAGCAGCCAAGCACTAGCGGGTGGGTTGACAGATACGCAGTATTTT	CASSQALAGGLTDTQYF
NA	TRBD1	TRBV29-1	TRBJ2-2	TGCAGCGCGGATAGACAGGGGACCGGGGAGCTGTTTTTT	CSADRQGTGELFF
NA	TRBD1	TRBV7-6	TRBJ1-5	TGTGCCAGCAGTTATGGGACAGGGGCTGGTCAGCCCCAGCATTTT	CASSYGTGAGQPQHF
NA	TRBD1	TRBV2	TRBJ2-3	TGTGCCAGCAGTGCCTGGACAGGGTACACAGATACGCAGTATTTT	CASSAWTGYTDTQYF
NA	NA	TRBV7-2	TRBJ1-2	TGTGCCAGCAGCTTAGCCACAGCATGGGGCCGCTATGGCTACACCTTC	CASSLATAWGRYGYTF
NA	NA	TRBV2	TRBJ1-1	TGTGCCAGCACCATGCCAGGTGGGGACTCGGATACTGAAGCTTTCTTT	CASTMPGGDSDTEAFF
once	NA	TRBV6-1	TRBJ1-2	TGTGCCAGCAGTGAAGCGGGGGGACGAGGCTACACCTTC	CASSEAGGRGYTF
NA	TRBD1	TRBV7-2	TRBJ2-2	TGTGCCAGCAGCTTATGGCAGGGACAGGGGGGATACGGGGAGCTGTTTTTT	CASSLWQGQGGYGELFF
once	TRBD1	TRBV28	TRBJ2-5	TGTGCCAGCAGTTTGGGACAGGGGGGGGAGACCCAGTACTTC	CASSLGQGGETQYF
NA	NA	TRBV19	TRBJ2-6	TGTGCCAGTAGTATAGGGCTGGGATCTGGGGCCAACGTCCTGACTTTC	CASSIGLGSGANVLTF
NA	TRBD2	TRBV11-2	TRBJ2-1	TGTGCCAGCAGCGAAATTAGCGGGAGGTACTACAATGAGCAGTTCTTC	CASSEISGRYYNEQFF
once	TRBD2	TRBV27	TRBJ2-5	TGTGCCAGCAGTTGGGGGGGGGAGCCCCAAGAGACCCAGTACTTC	CASSWGGEPQETQYF
few	NA	TRBV30	TRBJ2-7	TGTGCCTGGAGTAGAGGCGGCTCCTACGAGCAGTACTTC	CAWSRGGSYEQYF
once	TRBD2	TRBV7-9	TRBJ2-7	TGTGCCAGCAGTAAAACGGGGGGTGAGCAGTACTTC	CASSKTGGEQYF
NA	TRBD1	TRBV11-3	TRBJ2-7	TGTGCCAGCTCGCGGGACAGGGACCACGAGCAGTACTTC	CASSRDRDHEQYF
NA	TRBD2	TRBV14	TRBJ2-3	TGTGCCAGCAGCCTTTTACTAGCGGGAGGATCAGATACGCAGTATTTT	CASSLLLAGGSDTQYF
NA	NA	TRBV6-1	TRBJ2-7	TGTGCCGGGAGAACAATCAGCTCCTACGAGCAGTACTTC	CAGRTISSYEQYF
NA	TRBD1	TRBV19	TRBJ1-2	TGTGCCAGTAGTGCCTCCATACAGGGGAGAAGGGGCTACACCTTC	CASSASIQGRRGYTF
NA	NA	TRBV5-6	TRBJ2-7	TGTGCCAGCAGCTTGGACTCGGCCTACGAGCAGTACTTC	CASSLDSAYEQYF
NA	NA	TRBV4-1	TRBJ2-7	TGCGCCAGCAGTTACACGGTCTCCTACGAGCAGTACTTC	CASSYTVSYEQYF
few	NA	TRBV27	TRBJ2-2	TGTGCCAGCAGTTTATACGGCAACACCGGGGAGCTGTTTTTT	CASSLYGNTGELFF
NA	NA	TRBV11-2	TRBJ2-1	TGTGCCAGCAGCTTAACTGGGATAGGCGGGGTCTACAATGAGCAGTTCTTC	CASSLTGIGGVYNEQFF
NA	NA	TRBV20-1	TRBJ2-1	TGCAGTGCTAGTGCAGGTGGTGAGCAGTTCTTC	CSASAGGEQFF
once	NA	TRBV4-1	TRBJ2-5	TGCGCCAGCAGCAAGGGGTTCGCAGAGACCCAGTACTTC	CASSKGFAETQYF
NA	TRBD1	TRBV27	TRBJ1-5	TGTGCCAGCAGTTTGTCGGGACAGGGGTCTCAGCCCCAGCATTTT	CASSLSGQGSQPQHF
once	NA	TRBV2	TRBJ1-5	TGTGCCAGCAGTGACCAATCCGGGACAATAAATCAGCCCCAGCATTTT	CASSDQSGTINQPQHF
NA	NA	TRBV5-5	TRBJ2-1	TGTGCCAGCAGCTTGGTTGTTGGGGGCAACAATGAGCAGTTCTTC	CASSLVVGGNNEQFF
once	NA	TRBV6-1	TRBJ1-1	TGTGCCAGCAGTGAAGCGCGAGGGGATGAAGCTTTCTTT	CASSEARGDEAFF
few	TRBD1	TRBV12-5	TRBJ1-2	TGTGCTAGTGGTTTGGGTAACAGGGGGCTGGCTAACTATGGCTACACCTTC	CASGLGNRGLANYGYTF
NA	NA	TRBV19	TRBJ1-1	TGTGCCAGCATCTCGTGGGACACTGAAGCTTTCTTT	CASISWDTEAFF
once	TRBD2	TRBV28	TRBJ2-3	TGTGCCAGCAGGTCCGGGACTAGCGTCTACTATCCCACAGATACGCAGTATTTT	CASRSGTSVYYPTDTQYF
NA	NA	TRBV27	TRBJ2-3	TGTGCCAGCAGCCCCCGCGTCGTGGATACGCAGTATTTT	CASSPRVVDTQYF
NA	NA	TRBV5-5	TRBJ2-7	TGTGCCAGCAGCTTAGGTCTTGCCCTAATCGGTTGGGAGCAGTACTTC	CASSLGLALIGWEQYF
once	NA	TRBV27	TRBJ1-4	TGTGCCAGCAAAAGGGGGGAAGTGGAGGAAAAACTGTTTTTT	CASKRGEVEEKLFF
NA	TRBD1	TRBV4-2	TRBJ2-3	TGTGCCAGCAGCCAAGATCAGGGGGTCACAGATACGCAGTATTTT	CASSQDQGVTDTQYF